This T cell receptor beta chain was sequenced during a study of blood T cell repertoires in COVID-19. Study details: Samples taken during acute and convalescent COVID-19 were collected in the United States, Italy and Spain. In each case, the material was cDNA or gDNA derived from T cells, B-cell-depleted T cells, or PBMCs.

This CDR3 region has 13 residues. The germline CDR1 and CDR2 sequences are LNHNV and YYDKDF (reference sequence). The V end lost 0 bases, the J end lost 11 bases, and 13 bases lay between the germline ends. Study processing details: Cell counts per sample came from amplifying reference gene primers. Data came from immunoSEQ multiplex PCR; TCRdb stores just in-frame clones and leaves some out. V and J calls and clone size come straight from that table; D and trimming were deduced from the DNA. The profile shows 210,000 or so clones, 80% to 90% of them singletons. The chain uses TRBV15 and TRBJ1-1; D gene unclear. Specimen: peripheral blood. The sequence derives from a human donor in a cohort sampled during active COVID-19. CDR3 nucleotides: TGTGCCACCAGCAGAGACAGAGAGACGGGGGCTTTCTTT. Amino acids: CATSRDRETGAFF.